These 20 T cell receptor beta chains originate from one sample sequenced in a study of T cell responses to AZD1222 COVID-19 vaccine. The assay was immunoSEQ multiplex PCR, and TCRdb's table has in-frame clones only and misses some. The data show about 64,000 clones, about nine tenths seen once. This specimen was peripheral blood, taken 28 days after the second dose of the MenACWY control vaccine. All receptors derive from an adult who received the MenACWY meningococcal vaccine as a control.

The J gene is TRBJ1-6, the V gene TRBV7-9, with a weak D call TRBD1 (6 bases). This CDR3 is built from 13 residues. CDR1 and CDR2 (germline): SEHNR, FQNEAQ (reference sequence). V was shortened by 5 bases and J by 9 bases, with 11 bases between the two germline ends. The CDR3 sequence: CASSLGGGSPLHF. As DNA, the CDR3 is TGTGCCAGCAGCCTAGGGGGGGGTTCACCCCTCCACTTT.

J is TRBJ2-3 and V is TRBV5-4, with 8 nucleotides matching TRBD2. Germline loops: CDR1 SGHNT, CDR2 YYREEE (reference sequence). The trim removed 4 bases at V and 3 bases at J, leaving 4 bases unmatched. This CDR3 has 14 amino acids. This CDR3 reads CASSLPGGTDTQYF. The CDR3 bases are TGTGCCAGCAGCCTCCCGGGAGGGACAGATACGCAGTATTTT.

This chain links TRBV11-2 with TRBJ1-5; D ambiguous. Trimming pared 0 bases from V and 0 bases from J, leaving 6 bases between. The CDR3 covers 15 residues. Germline V gene sequence: CDR1 SGHAT, CDR2 FQNNGV. Written as DNA, the CDR3 is TGTGCCAGCAGCTTAGATGCTTATAGCAATCAGCCCCAGCATTTT. It encodes CASSLDAYSNQPQHF. The entire variable domain, with the rest obtained from reference TRBV11-2 and TRBJ1-5, is as follows: EAGVAQSPRYKIIEKRQSVAFWCNPISGHATLYWYQQILGQGPKLLIQFQNNGVVDDSQLPKDRFSAERLKGVDSTLKIQPAKLEDSAVYLCASSLDAYSNQPQHFGDGTRLSIL.

This CDR3 is CATSSTDTQYF. The CDR3, as DNA: TGTGCCACCAGCAGCACAGATACGCAGTATTTT. The J gene is TRBJ2-3, the V gene TRBV15; D unclear. The ends were cut back, 3 bases at V and 2 bases at J, with 0 bases in the middle. This CDR3 is 11 amino acids long. Germline CDR1 LNHNV, CDR2 YYDKDF (reference sequence). Full variable domain (rest looked up from reference TRBV15 and TRBJ2-3): DAMVIQNPRYQVTQFGKPVTLSCSQTLNHNVMYWYQQKSSQAPKLLFHYYDKDFNNEADTPDNFQSRRPNTSFCFLDIRSPGLGDTAMYLCATSSTDTQYFGPGTRLTVL.

This chain connects TRBV4-1 to TRBJ2-3; 11 bases are a match to TRBD2. This CDR3 has 17 amino acids. Germline CDR1 MGHRA, CDR2 YSYEKL. V shed 1 base, J shed 3 bases, and the junction held 6 bases outside the gene matches. CDR3 amino acids: CASSQGLAGPRTDTQYF. The CDR3 nucleotides read TGCGCCAGCAGCCAAGGACTAGCGGGGCCCAGGACAGATACGCAGTATTTT.

The chain couples TRBV7-2 to TRBJ1-6; 7 bases are shared with TRBD1. V was clipped by 4 bases and J by 14 bases; unmatched bases: 8. CDR1 SGHTA and CDR2 FQGNSA come from the germline V gene. The CDR3 length is 13 residues. The CDR3 loop reads CASSSGQLLTLHF. The CDR3 bases are TGTGCCAGCAGCTCGGGACAGCTCCTGACCCTCCACTTT.

V is TRBV5-6 and J is TRBJ2-1; 10 nucleotides align to TRBD2. V shed 0 bases, J shed 2 bases, and the junction held 2 bases outside the gene matches. Germline CDR1 reads SGHDT; CDR2 reads YYEEEE. CDR3 length: 16 residues. The CDR3 nucleotides are TGTGCCAGCAGCTTGGGGCTAGCGGGGGCCTACAATGAGCAGTTCTTC. This translates into CASSLGLAGAYNEQFF.

The gene calls are TRBV11-3 and TRBJ2-2; TRBD2 is a possible D gene (6 bases). Trimming removed 4 bases at V and 6 bases at J, with 12 bases between. Germline values: CDR1 SGHNT, CDR2 YENEEA. The length of the CDR3 is 14 residues. The CDR3 loop is CASSSGLGAGELFF. In DNA, the CDR3 is TGTGCCAGCAGCTCGGGACTCGGGGCCGGGGAGCTGTTTTTT. Looking up the rest from reference TRBV11-3 and TRBJ2-2 gives the full variable domain: EAGVVQSPRYKIIEKKQPVAFWCNPISGHNTLYWYLQNLGQGPELLIRYENEEAVDDSQLPKDRFSAERLKGVDSTLKIQPAELGDSAVYLCASSSGLGAGELFFGEGSRLTVL.

This chain's CDR3 is CASSRWTGTETQYF. In nucleotides, the CDR3 is TGTGCCAGCAGCCGCTGGACAGGGACAGAGACCCAGTACTTC. The chain carries TRBV7-8 and TRBJ2-5; 8 nucleotides align to TRBD1. With 5 bases clipped from V and 4 bases from J, the junction kept 6 bases outside the gene matches. From germline, CDR1 is SGHVS and CDR2 FQNEAQ. The CDR3 runs to 14 residues.

This chain uses TRBV25-1 with TRBJ1-2; no reliable D call. Trimming removed 4 bases from V and 8 bases from J, with 11 bases in between. Germline loops: CDR1 MGHDK, CDR2 SYGVNS. This CDR3 has 12 amino acids. The CDR3 nucleotides read TGTGCCAGCAGTGTCGGACTGGAGGGCTACACCTTC. Its protein product is CASSVGLEGYTF.

The V gene is TRBV29-1, the J gene TRBJ1-1; TRBD1 might be the D (5 bases). Trimming took off 8 bases at V and 6 bases at J, with 19 bases between the two ends. There are 13 residues in the CDR3. Per the germline V gene, CDR1 is SQVTM and CDR2 is ANQGSEA. The CDR3 spells CSISQQERSEAFF. The CDR3 DNA reads as TGCAGCATAAGCCAACAGGAGCGTTCTGAAGCTTTCTTT.

This clone has just a few counts. This rearrangement joins TRBV3-1 (or the pseudogene TRBV3-2) to TRBJ2-1; TRBD2 matches at 12 bases. V lost 5 bases and J lost 4; bases outside the gene matches: 9. The CDR3 runs to 17 residues. The germline V gene encodes CDR1 LGHDT and CDR2 YNNKEL (reference sequence). Here the CDR3 DNA reads TGTGCCAGCAGCAGCTCTCTGACTAGCGGGAGATACAATGAGCAGTTCTTC. It is translated as CASSSSLTSGRYNEQFF.

This chain links TRBV19 with TRBJ1-2, with D uncertain. The germline V gene encodes CDR1 LNHDA and CDR2 SQIVND (reference sequence). V lost 7 bases, J lost 4 bases, and 13 bases lay in between. This CDR3 is built from 13 residues. The CDR3 loop is CASKVPGGYGYTF. Here the CDR3 DNA reads TGTGCCAGTAAGGTACCTGGAGGCTATGGCTACACCTTC.

The V and J genes are TRBV27 and TRBJ1-2; a possible D gene is TRBD1 (5 bases). The V and J ends lost 5 bases and 4 bases respectively, with 17 bases between them. This CDR3 is 15 amino acids long. Germline loops: CDR1 MNHEY, CDR2 SMNVEV (reference sequence). DNA of the CDR3: TGTGCCAGCAGTCCGCGGGGTACAGGCTCCTATGGCTACACCTTC. This translates into CASSPRGTGSYGYTF.

The chain employs TRBV18 and TRBJ1-1; D uncertain. CDR1 is KGHSH and CDR2 is LQKENI in the germline V gene. The CDR3 totals 14 residues. V was shortened by 6 bases and J by 3 bases, with 14 bases between the two germline ends. CDR3 residues: CASSLPGSHTEAFF. For the CDR3, the DNA is TGTGCCAGCTCTTTACCGGGAAGTCACACTGAAGCTTTCTTT.

V and J are TRBV6-5 and TRBJ2-3; 7 bases map to TRBD1. This CDR3 spans 13 amino acids. V dropped 6 bases and J dropped 2; count of bases not matched to a gene: 2. Germline assignment: CDR1 MNHEY and CDR2 SVGAGI. The CDR3 DNA reads TGTGCCAGCAGCCAGGGGGTCACAGATACGCAGTATTTT. Translating it yields CASSQGVTDTQYF.

The chain employs TRBV3-1 (or the pseudogene TRBV3-2) and TRBJ2-7; 8 nucleotides line up with TRBD2. Germline V gene sequence: CDR1 LGHDT, CDR2 YNNKEL (reference sequence). The CDR3 is made up of 14 amino acids. Trimming at V came to 4 bases and at J to 3 bases, leaving 5 bases not matched to a gene. This chain's CDR3 is CASSPGGLGYEQYF. The DNA for the CDR3 is TGTGCCAGCAGCCCCGGGGGACTAGGCTACGAGCAGTACTTC.

J is TRBJ1-4 and V is TRBV18, with D unresolved. The CDR3 runs 13 residues. Trimming left V 2 bases short and J 8 bases short, with 9 bases between. In germline, CDR1 is KGHSH, CDR2 LQKENI. The CDR3 sequence: CASSPEGREKLFF. In nucleotides, the CDR3 is TGTGCCAGCTCACCAGAGGGTCGCGAAAAACTGTTTTTT.

The chain has TRBV6-5 and TRBJ1-2; 8 nucleotides line up with TRBD1. The V gene end was trimmed by 4 bases and the J gene end by 7 bases; junction bases not matched to a gene: 5. CDR1 is MNHEY, CDR2 SVGAGI, per germline. The CDR3 loop spans 13 amino acids. CDR3 in amino acids: CASSLADRGGYTF. The CDR3 DNA follows: TGTGCCAGCAGTTTGGCCGACAGGGGTGGCTACACCTTC.

J is TRBJ1-4 and V is TRBV5-1, with TRBD1 matching over 9 bases. This CDR3 contains 15 residues. Unmatched junction bases numbered 3, after V lost 0 bases and J lost 6 bases. Germline CDR1 reads SGHRS; CDR2 reads YFSETQ. The CDR3 DNA reads as TGCGCCAGCAGCTTGGGACAGGGGGGAGATGAAAAACTGTTTTTT. This encodes CASSLGQGGDEKLFF.